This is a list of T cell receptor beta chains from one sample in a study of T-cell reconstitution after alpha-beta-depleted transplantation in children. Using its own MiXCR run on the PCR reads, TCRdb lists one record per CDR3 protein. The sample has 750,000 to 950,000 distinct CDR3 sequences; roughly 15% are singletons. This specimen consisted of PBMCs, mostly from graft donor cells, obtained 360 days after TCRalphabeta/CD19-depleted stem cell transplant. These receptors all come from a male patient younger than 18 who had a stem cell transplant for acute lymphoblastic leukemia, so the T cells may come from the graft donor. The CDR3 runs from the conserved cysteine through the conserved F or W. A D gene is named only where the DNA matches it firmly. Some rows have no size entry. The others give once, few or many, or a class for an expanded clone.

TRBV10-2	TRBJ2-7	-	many	CASRLYSDPSYEQYF	TGCGCCAGCAGACTCTATAGCGACCCGTCCTACGAGCAGTACTTC
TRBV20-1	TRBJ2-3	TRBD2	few	CSARDRENGRSTDTQYF	TGCAGTGCTAGAGATCGAGAGAACGGGAGGAGCACAGATACGCAGTATTTT
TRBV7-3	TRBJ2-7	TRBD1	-	CASSSRTGSYEQYF	TGTGCCAGCAGCTCTCGGACAGGCTCATACGAGCAGTACTTC
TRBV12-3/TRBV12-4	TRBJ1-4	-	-	CASSLSPGAKLFF	TGTGCCAGCAGTTTATCCCCAGGGGCAAAACTGTTTTTT
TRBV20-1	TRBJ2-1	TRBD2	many	CSASGGLANEQFF	TGCAGTGCTAGTGGGGGACTAGCTAATGAGCAGTTCTTC
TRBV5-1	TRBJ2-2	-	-	CASSRPDFTGELFF	TGCGCCAGCAGCAGACCGGACTTCACCGGGGAGCTGTTTTTT
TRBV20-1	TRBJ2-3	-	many	CSAWTGSATDTQYF	TGCAGTGCTTGGACCGGGAGCGCTACAGATACGCAGTATTTT
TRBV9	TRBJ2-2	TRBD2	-	CASSSLAGAGELFF	TGTGCCAGCAGCTCTCTAGCGGGAGCCGGGGAGCTGTTTTTT
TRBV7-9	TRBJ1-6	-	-	CASSSTDSLSPLHF	TGTGCCAGCAGCTCAACCGACAGCCTTTCACCCCTCCACTTT
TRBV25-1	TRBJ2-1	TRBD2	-	CASRSGIAGPLNEQFF	TGTGCCAGCAGATCGGGAATAGCGGGACCCCTCAATGAGCAGTTCTTC
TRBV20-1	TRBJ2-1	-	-	CSASYSPPIF	TGCAGTGCTAGCTACAGCCCCCCTATCTTC
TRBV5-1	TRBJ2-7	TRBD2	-	CASSLAGSGWRYEQYF	TGCGCCAGCAGCTTGGCCGGTAGCGGGTGGAGGTACGAGCAGTACTTC
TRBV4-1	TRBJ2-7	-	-	CASSLMGSQGPLSSYEQYF	TGCGCCAGCAGCCTCATGGGATCGCAGGGGCCTTTGAGCTCCTACGAGCAGTACTTC
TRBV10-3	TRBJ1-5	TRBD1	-	CAITGQGLNQPQHF	TGTGCCATCACGGGACAGGGGTTAAATCAGCCCCAGCATTTT
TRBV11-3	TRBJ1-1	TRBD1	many	CASSSGTGGWTEAFF	TGTGCCAGCAGCTCCGGGACAGGGGGCTGGACTGAAGCTTTCTTT
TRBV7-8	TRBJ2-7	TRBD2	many	CASSLDGPALLAGDYEQYF	TGTGCCAGCAGCTTAGACGGTCCTGCATTATTAGCGGGGGACTACGAGCAGTACTTC
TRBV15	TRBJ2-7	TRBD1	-	CATSRVRQGVVEQYF	TGTGCCACCAGCAGAGTACGACAGGGGGTCGTCGAGCAGTACTTC
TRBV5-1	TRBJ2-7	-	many	CASSLQAVGIYEQYF	TGCGCCAGCAGCTTGCAGGCAGTCGGTATCTACGAGCAGTACTTC
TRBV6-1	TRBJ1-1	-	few	CASSPQPRDTEAFF	TGTGCCAGCAGCCCCCAGCCAAGGGACACTGAAGCTTTCTTT
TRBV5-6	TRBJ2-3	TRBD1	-	CASDDRVADTQYF	TGTGCCAGCGATGACAGGGTTGCAGATACGCAGTATTTT
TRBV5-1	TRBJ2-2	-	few	CASRTFNTGELFF	TGCGCCAGCAGGACTTTCAACACCGGGGAGCTGTTTTTT
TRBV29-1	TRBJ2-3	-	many	CSVEEGKDTQYF	TGCAGCGTTGAGGAGGGAAAAGATACGCAGTATTTT
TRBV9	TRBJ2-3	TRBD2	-	CASSLAGGENTQYF	TGTGCCAGCAGTTTAGCGGGAGGAGAAAATACGCAGTATTTT
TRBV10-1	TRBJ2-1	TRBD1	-	CASNKGAGDEQFF	TGCGCCAGCAATAAGGGGGCGGGCGATGAGCAGTTCTTC
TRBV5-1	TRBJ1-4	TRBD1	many	CASSRQGGVEKLFF	TGCGCCAGCAGCCGCCAGGGGGGTGTTGAAAAACTGTTTTTT
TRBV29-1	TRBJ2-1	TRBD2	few	CSVRGTSESYNEQFF	TGCAGCGTCCGCGGGACTAGCGAGTCCTACAATGAGCAGTTCTTC
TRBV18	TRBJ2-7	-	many	CASSPTGFYEQYF	TGTGCCAGCTCTCCTACGGGATTCTACGAGCAGTACTTC
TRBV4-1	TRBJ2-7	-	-	CASSQSPGEQYF	TGCGCCAGCAGCCAATCACCCGGCGAGCAGTACTTC
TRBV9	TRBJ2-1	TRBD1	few	CASSSRQGMSPWNNEQFF	TGTGCCAGCAGCTCCCGACAGGGTATGAGTCCGTGGAACAATGAGCAGTTCTTC
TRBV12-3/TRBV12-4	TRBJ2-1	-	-	CASTSSGTRNEQFF	TGTGCCAGCACCTCTTCCGGGACGAGGAATGAGCAGTTCTTC
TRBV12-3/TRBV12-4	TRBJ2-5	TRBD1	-	CASSLGGTGLQETQYF	TGTGCCAGCAGTTTAGGGGGGACAGGGCTACAAGAGACCCAGTACTTC
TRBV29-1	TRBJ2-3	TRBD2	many	CSAEREVEDTQYF	TGCAGCGCTGAGCGGGAGGTTGAAGATACGCAGTATTTT
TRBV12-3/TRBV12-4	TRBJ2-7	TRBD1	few	CASSLGPGGVTYEQYF	TGTGCCAGCAGTTTAGGACCAGGGGGCGTTACCTACGAGCAGTACTTC
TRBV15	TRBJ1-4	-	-	CATSLRGAANEKLFF	TGTGCCACCAGCCTCAGGGGTGCGGCTAATGAAAAACTGTTTTTT
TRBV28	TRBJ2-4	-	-	CASSLGKLRMNIQYF	TGTGCCAGCAGTTTGGGCAAACTGCGAATGAACATTCAGTACTTC
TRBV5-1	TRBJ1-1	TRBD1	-	CASSPGTGGGEAEAFF	TGCGCCAGCAGCCCGGGGACAGGGGGAGGCGAGGCTGAAGCTTTCTTT
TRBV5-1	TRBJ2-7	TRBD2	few	CASSHIWTSGTNEQYF	TGCGCCAGCAGCCACATATGGACTAGCGGGACAAACGAGCAGTACTTC